This T cell receptor beta chain was identified in a study of cytomegalovirus exposure and HLA in healthy donors. The assay was immunoSEQ multiplex PCR, and TCRdb's table has in-frame clones only and misses some. The repertoire consists of some 190,000 clones, with around 88% occurring once and the leading ten covering about 1.5%. In its sample, this clone was seen once. V trimming: 6 bases; J trimming: 3 bases; junction bases outside the gene matches: 2. The V gene's germline CDR1 is SNHLY and CDR2 FYNNEI. The CDR3 runs to 15 residues. V usage is TRBV2 and J usage is TRBJ2-3, with 14 bases fitting TRBD2. The sample taken for sequencing was PBMCs. This clonotype was obtained from a young woman in good health and CMV-seronegative. CDR3 residues: CASRGLAGVTDTQYF. The DNA of the CDR3 is TGTGCCAGCAGGGGACTAGCGGGGGTGACAGATACGCAGTATTTT. The full variable domain, its missing parts supplied by reference TRBV2 and TRBJ2-3, is EPEVTQTPSHQVTQMGQEVILRCVPISNHLYFYWYRQILGQKVEFLVSFYNNEISEKSEIFDDQFSVERPDGSNFTLKIRSTKLEDSAMYFCASRGLAGVTDTQYFGPGTRLTVL.